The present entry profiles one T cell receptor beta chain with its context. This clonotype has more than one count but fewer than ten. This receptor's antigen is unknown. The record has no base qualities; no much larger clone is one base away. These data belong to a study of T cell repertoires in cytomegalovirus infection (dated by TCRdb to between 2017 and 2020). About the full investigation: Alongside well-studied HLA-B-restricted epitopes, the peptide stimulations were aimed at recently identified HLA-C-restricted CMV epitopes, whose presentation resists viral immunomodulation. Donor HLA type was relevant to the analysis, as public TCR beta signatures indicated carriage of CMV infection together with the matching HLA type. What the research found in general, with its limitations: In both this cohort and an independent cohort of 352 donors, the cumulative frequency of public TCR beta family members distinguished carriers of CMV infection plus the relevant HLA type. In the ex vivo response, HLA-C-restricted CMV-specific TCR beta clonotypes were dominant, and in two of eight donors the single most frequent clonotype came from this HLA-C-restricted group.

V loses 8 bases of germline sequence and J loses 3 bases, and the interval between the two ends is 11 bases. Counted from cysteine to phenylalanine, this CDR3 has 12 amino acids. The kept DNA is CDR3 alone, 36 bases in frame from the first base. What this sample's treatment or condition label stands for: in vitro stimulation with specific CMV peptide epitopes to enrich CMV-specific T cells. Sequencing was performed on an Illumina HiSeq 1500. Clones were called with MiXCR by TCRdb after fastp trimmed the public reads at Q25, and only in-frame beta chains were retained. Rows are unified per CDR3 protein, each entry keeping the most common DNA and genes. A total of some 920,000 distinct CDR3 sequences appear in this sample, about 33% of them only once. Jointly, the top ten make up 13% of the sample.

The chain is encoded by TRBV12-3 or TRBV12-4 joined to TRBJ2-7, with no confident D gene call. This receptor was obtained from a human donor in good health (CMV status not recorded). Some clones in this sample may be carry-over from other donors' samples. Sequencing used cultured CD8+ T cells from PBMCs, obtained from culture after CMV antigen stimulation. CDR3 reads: CASGGRNYEQYF. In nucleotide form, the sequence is TGTGCCAGCGGTGGCAGGAACTACGAGCAGTACTTC.